This T cell receptor beta chain was sequenced in a study of human T cells and chemical hapten exposure. Background on the study: Mainly, slight library volume differences in the pool made TCR yields vary.

Single cDNA molecules in the library carried unique molecular identifiers attached during preparation. In the study's own analysis: Per-sample TCR counts ranged from roughly 20,000 to 700,000, median about 98,000. Each CDR3 protein is one row after TCRdb ran MiXCR on the RACE reads. The V and J calls and clone size come from TCRdb's table, not from the authors' own analysis. The sample includes about 62,000 distinct CDR3 sequences, about 7% of them seen just once. This clonotype was counted between two and nine times. This sample's time point: pre-sensitization, week 0. Treatment in this sample: therapeutic diphenylcyclopropenone sensitization with weekly scalp DPC. Blood collection took place prior to placing each patch test. This TCR was sampled from a woman aged 25 to 39 with alopecia areata. Some clones in this sample may be carry-over from other donors' samples. The starting material was whole blood, obtained in connection with sensitization to the hapten diphenylcyclopropenone (DPC).

The CDR3 DNA is TGCGCCAGCAGCTTGGGAGCCAGGAACGGAGAGACCCAGTACTTC. Translating it yields CASSLGARNGETQYF. The chain combines TRBV5-1 with TRBJ2-5; D not resolved. V was clipped by 0 bases and J by 4 bases, with 13 bases between them. Germline values: CDR1 SGHRS, CDR2 YFSETQ. This CDR3 has 15 residues.